Here is one T cell receptor (beta chain) with its context. Its matching antigen is unknown. The sample is drawn from a study of T cell responses to AZD1222 COVID-19 vaccine. Study-wide findings and caveats: Donor demographics were predominantly white British with a female majority; clonal diversity may be underestimated. Every sample of the repertoires postdated the peak T cell response.

Here immunoSEQ multiplex PCR was the method, and the copy in TCRdb shows in-frame clones only, minus some. Of 100,000 to 120,000 clones listed, 94% are singletons. The CDR3 extends over 15 amino acids. The J segment lost 5 bases and the V segment lost 1 base, leaving 7 bases of the junction unmatched. Germline CDR1 SGHAT, CDR2 FQNNGV. Pooled samples include second doses given at about 4 or 12 weeks. V gene TRBV11-2 combines with J gene TRBJ1-2; 7 bases line up with TRBD1. This sequence was found in an adult who received the AZD1222 COVID-19 vaccine. The sequencing used peripheral blood, collected 28 days after the second AZD1222 dose. CDR3 in amino acids: CASSLGTGGYYGYTF. In nucleotides, the CDR3 is TGTGCCAGCAGCTTAGGGACAGGAGGATATTATGGCTACACCTTC.